This TCR beta chain was recorded in a study of T cell clonotyping in hematopoietic cell transplantation. Regarding the study as a whole: Few recipient clonotypes overlapped donors; over 95% were de novo at given depth. No sorting was done, leaving CD4 and CD8 contributions mixed.

Clones were sequenced by immunoSEQ multiplex PCR, and TCRdb holds only the in-frame ones, with some missing. The profile shows approximately 6,100 clones, less than 40% of them singletons. The germline V gene encodes CDR1 MNHEY and CDR2 SVGAGI. V gave up 5 bases and J gave up 7 bases; unmatched junction bases: 8. The CDR3 has 15 amino acids. For this clone: Antigen: not known.

The sequence was collected from a female patient between 50 and 59 years old who had an allogeneic stem cell transplant from an unrelated donor, so the T cells may come from the graft donor. Some clones in this sample may be carry-over from other donors' samples. The V call is TRBV6-5, the J call TRBJ1-6, with 7 nucleotides matching TRBD1. The sample here was peripheral blood mononuclear cells, taken 30 days after allogeneic stem cell transplant. The CDR3 DNA reads as TGTGCCAGCAGTCCCCGGACAGGAGTGAATTCACCCCTCCACTTT. It yields the protein CASSPRTGVNSPLHF.